Listed here is a single TCR beta chain. This sample stems from a study of blood T cell repertoires in COVID-19. Study in general: T cells, B-cell-depleted T cells, or PBMCs provided the cDNA or gDNA that served as material.

Authors' data handling: Reference gene primer amplification gave nucleated cell count estimates. TCRdb keeps only in-frame clones here, not all; method: immunoSEQ multiplex PCR. Clone size and V and J calls were adopted from that table, with D and trimming inferred from the DNA. The sample records about 150,000 clones, about 80% being singletons. CDR3 length: 15 residues. The germline V gene has CDR1 MDHEN and CDR2 SYDVKM. V was pared by 4 bases and J by 2 bases, with 3 bases of the junction left unmatched. The V and J genes are TRBV28 and TRBJ2-4; 9 nucleotides agree with TRBD1. The TCR comes from a woman aged 55-75 years with acute or convalescent COVID-19. The sample was peripheral blood. The CDR3 DNA sequence: TGTGCCAGCAGTTACAGGGGGCAAACCAAAAACATTCAGTACTTC. Amino acids: CASSYRGQTKNIQYF.